This T cell receptor (beta chain) is drawn from a study of CD4 T cells in relation to SARS-CoV-2 and coronaviruses. For the study at large: TCR beta CDR3s were sequenced after 10-day antigen culture of PBMCs. Negative control cultures got HIV-1 Nef peptides or no peptide. Crossreactive spike epitopes shared across donors were mapped to their HLA restriction.

About this clone itself: Its antigen remains unknown.

Before the COVID-19 pandemic, during about 2010-2018, CD4+ T cells were taken from unexposed donors. CD4+ T cells were isolated from the cells after roughly 11 days of culture. V was pared by 8 bases and J by 5 bases, with 12 bases of the junction left unmatched. CDR1 is SGHRS, CDR2 YFSETQ, per germline. This CDR3 contains 14 residues. Generated by immunoSEQ multiplex PCR, the TCRdb table keeps only in-frame clones and is missing some. Among 20,000 to 25,000 clones listed, over 70% were seen once. The chain is built from TRBV5-1 and TRBJ2-5, with TRBD2 identical over 7 bases. The source is a human donor in good health. Material for sequencing was CD4+ T cells from PBMCs, cultured in vitro. CDR3 in amino acids: CASGWGEGLETQYF. For the CDR3, the DNA is TGCGCCAGTGGTTGGGGGGAGGGCCTCGAGACCCAGTACTTC.